These T cell receptor beta chains were read from a single sample in a study of T cells in Graves' hyperthyroidism and ophthalmopathy. TCRdb independently ran MiXCR on the multiplex PCR reads; one entry per CDR3 protein. The data contain about 620,000 distinct CDR3 sequences, around 15% of them singletons. Sequenced sample: blood. The origin of the receptors is a young woman with Graves' hyperthyroidism. CDR3s include the opening cysteine and the closing phenylalanine or tryptophan. D genes are given only for firm matches. Size is stated for part of the rows, as once, few or many counts, or as a class when the clone is expanded.

v_gene: TRBV27
j_gene: TRBJ2-1
abundance: many
d_gene: NA
CDR3aa: CASSPQEGFYNEQFF
CDR3nt: TGTGCCAGCAGCCCCCAGGAAGGGTTCTACAATGAGCAGTTCTTC

v_gene: TRBV20-1
j_gene: TRBJ2-1
abundance: many
d_gene: NA
CDR3aa: CSARDLARGGNEQFF
CDR3nt: TGCAGTGCTAGAGATCTGGCTAGGGGGGGGAATGAGCAGTTCTTC

v_gene: TRBV12-3/TRBV12-4
j_gene: TRBJ2-5
abundance: many
d_gene: NA
CDR3aa: CASSSTIQETQYF
CDR3nt: TGTGCCAGCAGTTCGACTATCCAAGAGACCCAGTACTTC

v_gene: TRBV4-1
j_gene: TRBJ2-7
abundance: NA
d_gene: NA
CDR3aa: CASSQGGPLEQYF
CDR3nt: TGCGCCAGCAGCCAAGGGGGGCCACTCGAGCAGTACTTC

v_gene: TRBV5-6
j_gene: TRBJ2-5
abundance: NA
d_gene: NA
CDR3aa: CASSRAPVQETQYF
CDR3nt: TGTGCCAGCAGCCGGGCCCCCGTCCAAGAGACCCAGTACTTC

v_gene: TRBV28
j_gene: TRBJ2-7
abundance: many
d_gene: TRBD1
CDR3aa: CASTSPGTAIYEQYF
CDR3nt: TGTGCCAGCACTTCTCCCGGGACAGCAATCTACGAGCAGTACTTC

v_gene: TRBV6-1
j_gene: TRBJ2-1
abundance: NA
d_gene: TRBD1
CDR3aa: CASETGGARNSYNEQFF
CDR3nt: TGTGCCAGCGAAACAGGGGGCGCACGTAACTCCTACAATGAGCAGTTCTTC

v_gene: TRBV7-2
j_gene: TRBJ2-5
abundance: NA
d_gene: NA
CDR3aa: CASLTSAAQYF
CDR3nt: TGTGCCAGCCTTACCTCGGCGGCCCAGTACTTC

v_gene: TRBV7-8
j_gene: TRBJ2-7
abundance: NA
d_gene: NA
CDR3aa: CASSSAPGAHEQYF
CDR3nt: TGTGCCAGCAGCTCGGCGCCAGGGGCCCACGAGCAGTACTTC

v_gene: TRBV2
j_gene: TRBJ2-7
abundance: many
d_gene: TRBD1
CDR3aa: CASSGQGIFYEQYF
CDR3nt: TGTGCCAGCAGTGGACAGGGGATTTTCTACGAGCAGTACTTC

v_gene: TRBV9
j_gene: TRBJ2-7
abundance: few
d_gene: TRBD1
CDR3aa: CTSSVGGTGLYEQYF
CDR3nt: TGTACCAGCAGCGTTGGTGGGACAGGGCTGTACGAGCAGTACTTC

v_gene: TRBV5-1
j_gene: TRBJ1-1
abundance: many
d_gene: NA
CDR3aa: CASSGLGSVGTEAFF
CDR3nt: TGCGCCAGCAGCGGTCTAGGATCTGTTGGGACTGAAGCTTTCTTT

v_gene: TRBV12-5
j_gene: TRBJ1-2
abundance: few
d_gene: NA
CDR3aa: CASGGRVREGFDDYTF
CDR3nt: TGTGCTAGTGGGGGCCGGGTCAGGGAAGGGTTTGATGACTACACCTTC

v_gene: TRBV6-1
j_gene: TRBJ1-1
abundance: NA
d_gene: TRBD1
CDR3aa: CASSEMPHTGEAFF
CDR3nt: TGTGCCAGCAGTGAAATGCCTCACACAGGGGAGGCTTTCTTT

v_gene: TRBV18
j_gene: TRBJ1-1
abundance: many
d_gene: TRBD1
CDR3aa: CASSLGTGANTEAFF
CDR3nt: TGTGCCAGCTCATTGGGGACAGGGGCGAACACTGAAGCTTTCTTT

v_gene: TRBV14
j_gene: TRBJ2-3
abundance: many
d_gene: TRBD2
CDR3aa: CASSQGRTGTRNTQYF
CDR3nt: TGTGCCAGCAGCCAAGGGCGGACCGGGACTAGGAATACGCAGTATTTT

v_gene: TRBV7-3
j_gene: TRBJ2-3
abundance: many
d_gene: NA
CDR3aa: CASSFDGYSTDTQYF
CDR3nt: TGTGCCAGCAGCTTCGACGGGTACAGCACAGATACGCAGTATTTT

v_gene: TRBV3-1
j_gene: TRBJ2-7
abundance: NA
d_gene: NA
CDR3aa: CASSPAGSWYEQYF
CDR3nt: TGTGCCAGCAGCCCCGCGGGCAGTTGGTACGAGCAGTACTTC

v_gene: TRBV30
j_gene: TRBJ2-1
abundance: NA
d_gene: NA
CDR3aa: CAWSRSYRRAIDEQFF
CDR3nt: TGTGCCTGGAGTCGCTCGTATAGAAGGGCTATCGATGAGCAGTTCTTC

v_gene: TRBV20-1
j_gene: TRBJ2-1
abundance: many
d_gene: NA
CDR3aa: CSAPPWDNEQFF
CDR3nt: TGCAGTGCTCCCCCGTGGGACAATGAGCAGTTCTTC

v_gene: TRBV20-1
j_gene: TRBJ1-1
abundance: NA
d_gene: NA
CDR3aa: CSAREGGRSNTEAFF
CDR3nt: TGCAGTGCTAGAGAGGGGGGGCGCTCGAACACTGAAGCTTTCTTT

v_gene: TRBV18
j_gene: TRBJ1-1
abundance: NA
d_gene: NA
CDR3aa: CASSDSSGNTEAFF
CDR3nt: TGTGCCAGCTCAGACAGTTCGGGAAACACTGAAGCTTTCTTT

v_gene: TRBV20-1
j_gene: TRBJ2-1
abundance: many
d_gene: TRBD2
CDR3aa: CSARVSSGSGSEQFF
CDR3nt: TGCAGTGCTAGAGTATCTAGCGGGAGTGGGAGTGAGCAGTTCTTC

v_gene: TRBV10-3
j_gene: TRBJ2-1
abundance: NA
d_gene: NA
CDR3aa: CAISERTLNNEQFF
CDR3nt: TGTGCCATCAGTGAGAGGACCTTAAACAATGAGCAGTTCTTC

v_gene: TRBV11-2
j_gene: TRBJ2-6
abundance: NA
d_gene: NA
CDR3aa: CASRHLSSSGANVLTF
CDR3nt: TGTGCCAGCAGGCATTTATCGAGCTCTGGGGCCAACGTCCTGACTTTC

v_gene: TRBV13
j_gene: TRBJ2-7
abundance: many
d_gene: NA
CDR3aa: CASSVGRTYEQYF
CDR3nt: TGTGCCAGCAGCGTAGGACGGACCTACGAGCAGTACTTC

v_gene: TRBV20-1
j_gene: TRBJ1-1
abundance: many
d_gene: TRBD1
CDR3aa: CSARQGNTEAFF
CDR3nt: TGCAGTGCGAGACAGGGGAACACTGAAGCTTTCTTT

v_gene: TRBV6-1
j_gene: TRBJ2-2
abundance: NA
d_gene: NA
CDR3aa: CATYWGYTGELFF
CDR3nt: TGTGCCACCTACTGGGGGTACACCGGGGAGCTGTTTTTT

v_gene: TRBV5-1
j_gene: TRBJ1-4
abundance: many
d_gene: NA
CDR3aa: CASSLGGGEKLFF
CDR3nt: TGCGCCAGCAGCTTGGGGGGAGGTGAAAAACTGTTTTTT

v_gene: TRBV7-2
j_gene: TRBJ1-1
abundance: NA
d_gene: NA
CDR3aa: CASSLQPVQRVTEAFF
CDR3nt: TGTGCCAGCAGCTTACAACCCGTCCAAAGAGTAACTGAAGCTTTCTTT

v_gene: TRBV12-3/TRBV12-4
j_gene: TRBJ1-6
abundance: many
d_gene: TRBD1
CDR3aa: CASSLAADRVGSPLHF
CDR3nt: TGTGCCAGCAGTTTAGCCGCCGACAGGGTAGGCTCACCCCTCCACTTT

v_gene: TRBV28
j_gene: TRBJ2-7
abundance: many
d_gene: TRBD2
CDR3aa: CASSSWTSGSYEQYF
CDR3nt: TGTGCCAGCAGTTCCTGGACTAGCGGGAGCTACGAGCAGTACTTC

v_gene: TRBV4-2
j_gene: TRBJ1-5
abundance: few
d_gene: TRBD1
CDR3aa: CASSAGQGGQPQHF
CDR3nt: TGTGCCAGCAGCGCCGGACAGGGCGGTCAGCCCCAGCATTTT

v_gene: TRBV27
j_gene: TRBJ1-2
abundance: many
d_gene: NA
CDR3aa: CASFSGGYGYTF
CDR3nt: TGTGCCAGCTTCTCCGGGGGGTATGGCTACACCTTC

v_gene: TRBV5-8
j_gene: TRBJ2-3
abundance: many
d_gene: NA
CDR3aa: CASSLLGSTQYF
CDR3nt: TGTGCCAGCAGCTTGTTAGGGTCAACGCAGTATTTT

v_gene: TRBV10-1
j_gene: TRBJ2-1
abundance: few
d_gene: TRBD2
CDR3aa: CASSDGMTGLAGSSYNEQFF
CDR3nt: TGCGCCAGCAGTGATGGGATGACGGGACTAGCGGGAAGCTCCTACAATGAGCAGTTCTTC

v_gene: TRBV12-3/TRBV12-4
j_gene: TRBJ1-1
abundance: NA
d_gene: TRBD1
CDR3aa: CASSPGTGIDTEAFF
CDR3nt: TGTGCCAGCAGTCCTGGGACAGGGATTGACACTGAAGCTTTCTTT

v_gene: TRBV27
j_gene: TRBJ2-3
abundance: many
d_gene: TRBD1
CDR3aa: CASSGWTGAFTDTQYF
CDR3nt: TGTGCCAGCAGTGGATGGACAGGGGCCTTCACAGATACGCAGTATTTT

v_gene: TRBV6-2/TRBV6-3
j_gene: TRBJ1-1
abundance: many
d_gene: TRBD1
CDR3aa: CASRNRGPNTEAFF
CDR3nt: TGTGCCAGCAGGAACAGGGGGCCTAACACTGAAGCTTTCTTT

v_gene: TRBV18
j_gene: TRBJ2-5
abundance: NA
d_gene: TRBD2
CDR3aa: CASSRRGTSGGETQYF
CDR3nt: TGTGCCAGCTCCCGAAGAGGGACTAGCGGAGGGGAGACCCAGTACTTC